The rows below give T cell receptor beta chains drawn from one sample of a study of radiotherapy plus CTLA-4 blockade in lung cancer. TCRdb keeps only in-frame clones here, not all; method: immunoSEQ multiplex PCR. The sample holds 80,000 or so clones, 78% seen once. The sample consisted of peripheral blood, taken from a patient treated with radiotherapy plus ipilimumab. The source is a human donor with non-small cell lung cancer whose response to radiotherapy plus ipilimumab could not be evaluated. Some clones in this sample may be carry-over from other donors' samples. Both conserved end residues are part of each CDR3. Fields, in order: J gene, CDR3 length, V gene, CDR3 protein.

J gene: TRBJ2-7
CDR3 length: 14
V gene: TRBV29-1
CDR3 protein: CSVARDMTSYEQYF

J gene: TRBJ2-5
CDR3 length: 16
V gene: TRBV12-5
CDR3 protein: CASGTHWGTGMETQYF

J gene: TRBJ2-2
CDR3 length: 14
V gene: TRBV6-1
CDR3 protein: CASPVAGGTGELFF

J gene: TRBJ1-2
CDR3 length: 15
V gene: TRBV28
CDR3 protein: CASSSPGQVNYGYTF

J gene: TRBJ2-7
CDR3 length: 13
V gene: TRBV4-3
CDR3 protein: CASSLAQGGEQYF

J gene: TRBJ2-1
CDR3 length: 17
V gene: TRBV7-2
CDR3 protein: CASSFVGGASANNEQFF

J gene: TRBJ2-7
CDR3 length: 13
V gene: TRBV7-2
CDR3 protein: CASSPYSNYEQYF

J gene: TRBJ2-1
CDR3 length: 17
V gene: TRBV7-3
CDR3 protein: CASSLDLGGRMRNEQFF

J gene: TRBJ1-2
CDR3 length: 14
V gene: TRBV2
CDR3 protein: CASRTGAQSYGYTF

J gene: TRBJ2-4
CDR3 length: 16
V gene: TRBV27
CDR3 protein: CASNTDRELAKNIQYF

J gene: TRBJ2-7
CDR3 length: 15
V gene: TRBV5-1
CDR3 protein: CASSLAQGLQYEQYF